These 13 T cell receptor beta chains came from one sample sequenced in a study of cytomegalovirus exposure and HLA in healthy donors. The primer mix had 60 Vbeta and 13 Jbeta primers. Profiled with immunoSEQ multiplex PCR; TCRdb holds only in-frame clones, not every one. The sample consists of roughly 67,000 clones, about 77% of them appearing once. Sequencing input: PBMCs. The receptor source for this set is a man in his forties or fifties in good health and CMV-seronegative.

The rearrangement uses TRBV6-6 and TRBJ2-4; TRBD2 might be the D (7 bases). CDR3 length equals 16 residues. The germline V and J ends were trimmed by 6 bases and 3 bases, with 18 bases remaining between them. The germline gives CDR1 MNHNY, CDR2 SVGAGI (reference sequence). The CDR3 spells CASSLVGGGNKNIQYF. The CDR3 DNA reads as TGTGCCAGCAGCCTAGTTGGCGGGGGCAACAAAAACATTCAGTACTTC.

The chain joins TRBV27 to TRBJ1-6; D not certain. The ends were cut back, 8 bases at V and 7 bases at J, with 15 bases in the middle. This CDR3 is built from 14 residues. The germline CDR1 and CDR2 sequences are MNHEY and SMNVEV (reference sequence). The CDR3 coding sequence is TGTGCCAGCCTGGCCTGGGCCTCGAATTCACCCCTCCACTTT. Translation: CASLAWASNSPLHF.

The chain links TRBV11-2 to TRBJ2-1; maybe TRBD2 (5 bases). The germline V gene has CDR1 SGHAT and CDR2 FQNNGV. V lost 3 bases to trimming and J lost 1 base, with 13 bases between them. The CDR3 length is 16 residues. CDR3 DNA sequence: TGTGCCAGCAGCTTCCATACGACGGGATCCTACAATGAGCAGTTCTTC. Translated: CASSFHTTGSYNEQFF.

This clone has a handful of counts. CDR3 sequence: CASSQGVDSSGANVLTF. DNA of the CDR3: TGCGCCAGCAGCCAAGGAGTGGACAGTTCTGGGGCCAACGTCCTGACTTTC. The genes are TRBV4-1 and TRBJ2-6, with D perhaps matching TRBD1 (6 bases). The V end was cut by 1 base, the J end by 1 base, with 11 bases between. Germline-derived CDR1 and CDR2 are MGHRA and YSYEKL. This CDR3 region has 17 residues.

V usage is TRBV7-9 and J usage is TRBJ2-2; 12 bases line up with TRBD2. This CDR3 comprises 16 residues. V lost 5 bases, J lost 4 bases, and 5 bases stayed unmatched. Per the germline V gene, CDR1 is SEHNR and CDR2 is FQNEAQ (reference sequence). The CDR3 sequence: CASSNSSGRATGELFF. For the CDR3, the DNA is TGTGCCAGCAGCAACTCTAGCGGGAGGGCCACCGGGGAGCTGTTTTTT.

This clone has only one observation. The rearrangement links TRBV5-4 to TRBJ2-3, with 8 nucleotides matching TRBD1. V lost 2 bases, J lost 1 base, and 3 bases stayed unmatched. Germline CDR1 and CDR2: SGHNT and YYREEE (reference sequence). CDR3 length: 15 amino acids. The CDR3 is CASSFPGQGTDTQYF. DNA of the CDR3: TGTGCCAGCAGCTTCCCGGGACAGGGCACAGATACGCAGTATTTT.

The chain couples TRBV14 to TRBJ2-7; maybe TRBD1 (5 bases). The CDR3 covers 13 residues. Germline loops: CDR1 SGHDN, CDR2 FVKESK. V was cut by 5 bases and J by 2 bases, with 10 bases left in between. The CDR3 spells CASSKGIPYEQYF. The DNA of the CDR3 is TGTGCCAGCAGCAAGGGGATCCCCTACGAGCAGTACTTC. The complete variable domain, with remaining parts taken from reference TRBV14 and TRBJ2-7, reads EAGVTQFPSHSVIEKGQTVTLRCDPISGHDNLYWYRRVMGKEIKFLLHFVKESKQDESGMPNNRFLAERTGGTYSTLKVQPAELEDSGVYFCASSKGIPYEQYFGPGTRLTVT.

This chain links TRBV5-4 with TRBJ2-2; a possible D gene is TRBD2 (6 bases). Germline CDR1 and CDR2: SGHNT and YYREEE (reference sequence). With 0 bases removed from V and 5 bases from J, the gap between germline ends came to 11 bases. The CDR3 is 15 residues long. The CDR3 sequence: CASSLDPRGTGELFF. In DNA form, the CDR3 reads TGTGCCAGCAGCTTGGACCCCCGGGGGACCGGGGAGCTGTTTTTT.

J is TRBJ2-2 and V is TRBV7-3; D may be TRBD2 (7 bases). CDR1 is SGHTA, CDR2 FQGTGA, per germline. The CDR3 contains 16 residues. The germline V and J ends were trimmed by 5 bases and 0 bases, with 13 bases remaining between them. DNA of the CDR3: TGTGCCAGCAGCCCTAGGGGGACTACGAACACCGGGGAGCTGTTTTTT. Translated, it gives CASSPRGTTNTGELFF.

The chain links TRBV5-1 to TRBJ1-2; D is uncertain. Germline CDR1 reads SGHRS; CDR2 reads YFSETQ. This CDR3 spans 14 amino acids. The ends were cut back, 3 bases at V and 8 bases at J, with 17 bases in the middle. The CDR3 DNA reads as TGCGCCAGCAGCTCAGCCGGGATTACTGGGGGCTACACCTTC. Translating gives CASSSAGITGGYTF.

This clone occurred a few times. The chain links TRBV6-1 to TRBJ1-5; TRBD1 might be the D (6 bases). Trimming took 4 bases from V and 3 from J, leaving 16 bases between them. The CDR3 is made up of 16 amino acids. Germline V gives CDR1 MNHNS, CDR2 SASEGT. CDR3 in amino acids: CASSGLRGGLNQPQHF. Here the CDR3 DNA reads TGTGCCAGCAGTGGCCTACGCGGGGGGCTCAATCAGCCCCAGCATTTT.

This chain links TRBV5-1 with TRBJ2-1; D is possibly TRBD1 (7 bases). Trimming removed 1 base from V and 6 bases from J, with 17 bases in between. Germline CDR1 reads SGHRS; CDR2 reads YFSETQ. This CDR3 region has 16 residues. As DNA, the CDR3 is TGCGCCAGCAGCTTGACCCAGGGGGGAATTATCAATGAGCAGTTCTTC. This sequence encodes CASSLTQGGIINEQFF.

The V gene is TRBV4-1, the J gene TRBJ1-5, with D possibly matching TRBD1 (5 bases). Germline loops: CDR1 MGHRA, CDR2 YSYEKL. The CDR3 runs 14 residues. V lost 0 bases and J lost 4, with 7 bases in between. This chain's CDR3 is CASSQDRGNQPQHF. CDR3 nucleotide sequence: TGCGCCAGCAGCCAAGATCGGGGGAATCAGCCCCAGCATTTT.